The 31 T cell receptor beta chains below all came from one sample that was sequenced in a study of cytomegalovirus exposure and HLA in healthy donors. The PCR had 60 Vbeta and 13 Jbeta primers. The data were produced by immunoSEQ multiplex PCR, yet TCRdb's version contains in-frame clones alone and is incomplete. The table shows about 160,000 clones, with around 80% occurring only once. Sequenced input: PBMCs. All receptors come from a woman between 50 and 59 years old in good health and CMV-seropositive.

In the case of this clone: The junction shows a germline mismatch at one end, possibly a read error. The rearrangement links TRBV28 to TRBJ1-4, with D unresolved. The CDR3 contains 15 residues. Germline CDR1 MDHEN, CDR2 SYDVKM. CDR3 in DNA: TGTGCCAGCAGTTCCGGAGGAACAACGAATGAAAAACTGTTTTTT. It yields the protein CASSSGGTTNEKLFF.

This chain uses TRBV6-5 with TRBJ1-3, with D tentatively TRBD1 (6 bases). With 8 bases removed from V and 1 base from J, the gap between germline ends came to 9 bases. The CDR3 extends over 13 amino acids. The germline CDR1 and CDR2 sequences are MNHEY and SVGAGI. In nucleotides, the CDR3 is TGTGCCAGCCGGACAGCTTCTGGAAACACCATATATTTT. Translation gives CASRTASGNTIYF.

The chain uses TRBV7-2 and TRBJ1-3; 7 nucleotides align to TRBD1. V lost 3 bases and J lost 4; bases outside the gene matches: 6. Germline assignment: CDR1 SGHTA and CDR2 FQGNSA. CDR3 length: 15 amino acids. CDR3 sequence reads: CASSFGTESGNTIYF. The CDR3 DNA follows: TGTGCCAGCAGCTTTGGGACAGAATCAGGAAACACCATATATTTT.

The V gene is TRBV7-8, the J gene TRBJ1-1; D not resolved. Germline CDR1 SGHVS, CDR2 FQNEAQ. Trimming pared 3 bases from V and 0 bases from J, leaving 14 bases between. The CDR3 loop spans 16 amino acids. CDR3 loop: CASSFSGPWMNTEAFF. In DNA form, the CDR3 reads TGTGCCAGCAGCTTTAGTGGGCCCTGGATGAACACTGAAGCTTTCTTT.

The chain is built from TRBV7-2 and TRBJ2-5; 9 nucleotides match TRBD2. The V gene's germline CDR1 is SGHTA and CDR2 FQGNSA. V lost 6 bases and J lost 7; bases outside the gene matches: 21. The CDR3 has 18 amino acids. CDR3 sequence (DNA): TGTGCCAGCAGTCACGCCGGTCTCGGGCTAGCGGGGTTCGGGACCCAGTACTTC. It codes for CASSHAGLGLAGFGTQYF.

The CDR3 bases are TGTGCCAGCAGTTTCCTCGGAGATACCGGGGAGCTGTTTTTT. Its translation: CASSFLGDTGELFF. V usage is TRBV28 and J usage is TRBJ2-2; D uncertain. This CDR3 spans 14 amino acids. Per the germline V gene, CDR1 is MDHEN and CDR2 is SYDVKM. V was trimmed by 3 bases and J by 5 bases, leaving 10 bases between them.

The chain uses TRBV6-5 and TRBJ2-7, with a possible D match to TRBD2 (6 bases). The V end lost 4 bases, the J end lost 2 bases, and 18 bases lay between the germline ends. Germline CDR1 reads MNHEY; CDR2 reads SVGAGI. The CDR3 covers 16 residues. CDR3 DNA sequence: TGTGCCAGCAGTTCCCGCGGGACCCGGGGGACCTACGAGCAGTACTTC. Protein: CASSSRGTRGTYEQYF.

V is TRBV5-1 and J is TRBJ2-5; D is unclear. The J call may not be correct, given that the DNA end is closer to TRBJ2-7. This CDR3 comprises 14 residues. CDR1 is SGHRS, CDR2 YFSETQ, per germline. For the CDR3, the DNA is TGCGCCAGCAGCTTCGACTCAGTCGGCTACGAGCAGTACTTC. Translated: CASSFDSVGYEQYF.

CDR3 DNA sequence: TGTGCCAGCGACCCTGTAGCGGGGGGGACATATACGCAGTATTTT. Amino acids: CASDPVAGGTYTQYF. The J gene is TRBJ2-3, the V gene TRBV2; 11 bases are a match to TRBD2. CDR1 and CDR2 from the germline V gene are SNHLY and FYNNEI. The CDR3 runs to 15 residues. The V gene end was trimmed by 8 bases and the J gene end by 7 bases; junction bases not matched to a gene: 11.

This clone was detected a few times. J is TRBJ2-3 and V is TRBV2; the D is unclear. V was pared by 5 bases and J by 2 bases, with 2 bases between. The CDR3 extends over 11 amino acids. Germline assignment: CDR1 SNHLY and CDR2 FYNNEI. In DNA form, the CDR3 reads TGTGCCAGCAGTTACACAGATACGCAGTATTTT. Translated: CASSYTDTQYF.

The V gene is TRBV7-2, the J gene TRBJ1-1, with TRBD1 matching 10 bases. V was clipped by 6 bases and J by 11 bases; unmatched bases: 9. Per germline, CDR1 SGHTA and CDR2 FQGNSA. The CDR3 is made up of 13 amino acids. The CDR3 nucleotides read TGTGCCAGCAGACCGACAGGGGGCGCGTTGGCTTTCTTT. Translated: CASRPTGGALAFF.

The CDR3 region has the DNA TGCGCCAGCAGCTGGGGACAGGGAGGTACTGAAGCTTTCTTT. This sequence encodes CASSWGQGGTEAFF. The chain links TRBV5-1 to TRBJ1-1; 9 nucleotides align to TRBD1. The germline V gene encodes CDR1 SGHRS and CDR2 YFSETQ. The V segment lost 3 bases and the J segment 5 bases; nucleotides outside the gene matches: 5. CDR3 length equals 14 residues.

This chain links TRBV7-8 with TRBJ1-2; D gene ambiguous. The CDR3 has 16 amino acids. V was trimmed by 3 bases and J by 0 bases, leaving 14 bases between them. Germline values: CDR1 SGHVS, CDR2 FQNEAQ. This chain's CDR3 is CASSFAPARTNYGYTF. The CDR3 region has the DNA TGTGCCAGCAGCTTCGCCCCAGCCAGGACTAACTATGGCTACACCTTC.

The CDR3 reads CASSLMQGADTQYF. In DNA form, the CDR3 reads TGTGCCAGCAGCTTGATGCAGGGCGCAGATACGCAGTATTTT. The chain couples TRBV5-4 to TRBJ2-3; tentatively, D is TRBD1 (5 bases). In germline, CDR1 is SGHNT, CDR2 YYREEE (reference sequence). The CDR3 spans 14 residues. V lost 1 base to trimming and J lost 4 bases, with 10 bases between them.

A few counts support this clone. J is TRBJ2-3 and V is TRBV28; 8 nucleotides line up with TRBD2. The germline CDR1 and CDR2 sequences are MDHEN and SYDVKM. The CDR3 runs 16 residues. V dropped 3 bases and J dropped 1; count of bases not matched to a gene: 6. CDR3 in DNA: TGTGCCAGCAGTTTGACGGGAGGGGGGGGCACAGATACGCAGTATTTT. Translation: CASSLTGGGGTDTQYF. Supplemented by reference TRBV28 and TRBJ2-3, the full variable domain reads DVKVTQSSRYLVKRTGEKVFLECVQDMDHENMFWYRQDPGLGLRLIYFSYDVKMKEKGDIPEGYSVSREKKERFSLILESASTNQTSMYLCASSLTGGGGTDTQYFGPGTRLTVL.

The chain is built from TRBV18 and TRBJ2-1, with D possibly TRBD2 on 6 matching bases. The CDR3 loop spans 16 amino acids. Germline V gene lookup returns CDR1 KGHSH and CDR2 LQKENI. V lost 1 base, J lost 8 bases, and 18 bases lay in between. The CDR3, as DNA: TGTGCCAGCTCACCACTGTCCACTACGCCGGGGGATGAGCAGTTCTTC. It translates to CASSPLSTTPGDEQFF. The full variable domain, in which reference TRBV18 and TRBJ2-1 provide the parts outside the CDR3, is NAGVMQNPRHLVRRRGQEARLRCSPMKGHSHVYWYRQLPEEGLKFMVYLQKENIIDESGMPKERFSAEFPKEGPSILRIQQVVRGDSAAYFCASSPLSTTPGDEQFFGPGTRLTVL.

The count of this clone is one. The chain uses TRBV5-4 and TRBJ2-5; TRBD2 is a possible D gene (6 bases). This CDR3 comprises 16 residues. V lost 1 base, J lost 0 bases, and 13 bases lay in between. Per germline, CDR1 SGHNT and CDR2 YYREEE (reference sequence). The CDR3 loop is CASSLIIAEYQETQYF. The CDR3 region has the DNA TGTGCCAGCAGCTTGATAATAGCGGAGTACCAAGAGACCCAGTACTTC.

This clone was detected a few times. CDR3 DNA sequence: TGTGCCAGCAGTCCCGGGACAGGTTTGGGCACTGAAGCTTTCTTT. Translating it yields CASSPGTGLGTEAFF. The chain has TRBV2 and TRBJ1-1; 8 bases map to TRBD1. With V trimmed by 5 bases and J by 4 bases, 9 bases remained unmatched. Germline values: CDR1 SNHLY, CDR2 FYNNEI. This CDR3 is built from 15 residues.

The genes are TRBV2 and TRBJ1-6; D possibly corresponds to TRBD1 (5 bases). Trimming stripped 8 bases from V and 0 bases from J, with 14 bases between. There are 16 residues in the CDR3. CDR1 is SNHLY and CDR2 is FYNNEI in the germline V gene. CDR3 DNA: TGTGCCAGCCTCAGGGTAACGGGCTCCTATAATTCACCCCTCCACTTT. Translated, it gives CASLRVTGSYNSPLHF.

This clone was picked up one time. The V call is TRBV6-1, the J call TRBJ1-1; D call uncertain. This CDR3 comprises 13 residues. V was clipped by 4 bases and J by 4 bases, with 10 bases between them. Germline lookup yields CDR1 MNHNS and CDR2 SASEGT. In nucleotides, the CDR3 is TGTGCCAGCAGTGTGTGGGAGACCACTGAAGCTTTCTTT. Its translation: CASSVWETTEAFF.

In DNA form, the CDR3 reads TGTGCCACCGGCGAGGGGGTCCTGAGCAATCAGCCCCAGCATTTT. It encodes CATGEGVLSNQPQHF. The chain couples TRBV2 to TRBJ1-5, with D possibly being TRBD1 (6 bases). The length of the CDR3 is 15 residues. From germline, CDR1 is SNHLY and CDR2 FYNNEI. V dropped 10 bases and J dropped 1 base, with 17 bases sitting between them.

This chain joins TRBV27 and TRBJ2-7, with 13 bases matching TRBD2. Looked up from germline, CDR1 is MNHEY and CDR2 is SMNVEV (reference sequence). The CDR3 loop spans 19 amino acids. V gave up 5 bases and J gave up 0 bases; unmatched junction bases: 13. The CDR3 sequence is CASSPLGTSGIQSSYEQYF. CDR3 bases: TGTGCCAGCAGTCCCCTAGGGACTAGCGGGATTCAGAGCTCCTACGAGCAGTACTTC.

The CDR3 sequence: CASSPSGGTNIQYF. For the CDR3, the DNA is TGTGCCAGCAGCCCATCGGGGGGGACGAACATTCAGTACTTC. The V gene is TRBV9, the J gene TRBJ2-4, with 8 bases aligning to TRBD2. Germline loops: CDR1 SGDLS, CDR2 YYNGEE. J lost 7 bases, V lost 4 bases, and 7 bases had no gene match. This CDR3 has 14 residues.

The gene calls are TRBV2 and TRBJ1-2, with 7 bases matching TRBD1. V was clipped by 1 base and J by 2 bases; unmatched bases: 1. The V gene's germline CDR1 is SNHLY and CDR2 FYNNEI. The CDR3 is 14 amino acids. CDR3 nucleotides: TGTGCCAGCAGTGAAGAGACAGGGAACTATGGCTACACCTTC. It codes for CASSEETGNYGYTF.

The J gene is TRBJ2-1, the V gene TRBV9, with D tentatively TRBD2 (5 bases). The CDR3 has 15 residues. Trimming cost V 4 bases and J 0 bases, with 11 bases left between them. CDR1 and CDR2 from the germline V gene are SGDLS and YYNGEE. The CDR3 coding sequence is TGTGCCAGCAGCCTGGGCGGAGGCTCCTACAATGAGCAGTTCTTC. Protein product: CASSLGGGSYNEQFF.

This clone was recorded a few times. Here the CDR3 reads CASSVDPRVGTDTQYF. The CDR3 nucleotides are TGTGCCAGCAGCGTAGACCCCAGGGTGGGCACAGATACGCAGTATTTT. This rearrangement joins TRBV9 to TRBJ2-3; possibly TRBD1 for D (5 bases). From germline, CDR1 is SGDLS and CDR2 YYNGEE. The V and J ends lost 0 bases and 1 base respectively, with 12 bases between them. The CDR3 runs to 16 residues.

This chain uses TRBV18 with TRBJ1-5; 10 nucleotides match TRBD1. The CDR3 totals 15 residues. CDR1 and CDR2 (germline): KGHSH, LQKENI. V trimming: 6 bases; J trimming: 1 base; junction bases outside the gene matches: 3. CDR3 coding DNA: TGTGCCAGCTCGGGACAGGGGAGAAGCAATCAGCCCCAGCATTTT. This gives the protein CASSGQGRSNQPQHF.

The J gene is TRBJ2-7, the V gene TRBV29-1; TRBD1 aligns across 8 bases. Germline V gives CDR1 SQVTM, CDR2 ANQGSEA. The CDR3 has 13 residues. J gave up 6 bases and V 6 bases, and 10 bases lay outside the gene matches. In nucleotides, the CDR3 is TGCAGCGTCGGACAGGGTCAAGACCTCGAGCAGTACTTC. This codes for CSVGQGQDLEQYF.

The chain joins TRBV5-4 to TRBJ2-2; TRBD2 agrees at 7 bases. The CDR3 sequence is 15 residues long. Germline V CDR1 and CDR2: SGHNT, YYREEE (reference sequence). V lost 1 base and J lost 3; bases outside the gene matches: 3. The CDR3 spells CASSLNAGDTGELFF. DNA for the CDR3: TGTGCCAGCAGCTTGAATGCGGGAGACACCGGGGAGCTGTTTTTT.

A few counts support this clone. V gene TRBV19 combines with J gene TRBJ1-2, with 9 bases lining up with TRBD1. Germline V gives CDR1 LNHDA, CDR2 SQIVND (reference sequence). With V trimmed by 9 bases and J by 1 base, 12 bases remained unmatched. CDR3 length equals 16 residues. The CDR3 here is CASTYTGTGSNYGYTF. The CDR3 nucleotides read TGTGCCAGCACCTATACCGGGACAGGGAGTAACTATGGCTACACCTTC.

This rearrangement joins TRBV27 to TRBJ2-1; TRBD1 might be the D (6 bases). The CDR3 loop spans 16 amino acids. Trimming took off 3 bases at V and 3 bases at J, with 15 bases between the two ends. Germline loops: CDR1 MNHEY, CDR2 SMNVEV (reference sequence). CDR3 loop: CASSFRGRGLYNEQFF. As DNA, the CDR3 is TGTGCCAGCAGTTTCAGGGGCAGGGGCCTCTACAATGAGCAGTTCTTC.